The 28 T cell receptor beta chains listed next were all sequenced from one sample in a study of CD8+CD57+ T cells in acquired aplastic anemia. The use of genomic DNA as template underpinned the TCR beta VDJ and CDR3 profiling. MiXCR was run by TCRdb on the reads, yielding one entry per CDR3 protein. The sample carries around 230,000 distinct CDR3 sequences, over 55% recorded once. The sequenced sample consisted of sorted CD4+, CD8+, or CD8+CD57+ T cells (not recorded which) from PBMCs. The receptors stem from a human donor in good health.

This chain uses TRBV24-1 with TRBJ2-7, with D possibly matching TRBD2 (5 bases). From germline, CDR1 is KGHDR and CDR2 SFDVKD. V lost 5 bases, J lost 6 bases, and 13 bases lay in between. There are 13 residues in the CDR3. CDR3 sequence reads: CATSGSGGSEQYF. As DNA, the CDR3 is TGTGCCACCAGTGGATCTGGAGGCAGCGAGCAGTACTTC.

This rearrangement joins TRBV20-1 to TRBJ2-2; possibly TRBD2 for D (6 bases). The V end was cut by 3 bases, the J end by 5 bases, with 10 bases between. Germline values: CDR1 DFQATT, CDR2 SNEGSKA (reference sequence). The CDR3 length is 13 residues. CDR3: CSARGRRTGELFF. The DNA for the CDR3 is TGCAGTGCTAGGGGGAGGAGAACCGGGGAGCTGTTTTTT.

The V and J genes are TRBV7-9 and TRBJ2-3; a possible D gene is TRBD1 (6 bases). Germline CDR1 and CDR2: SEHNR and FQNEAQ (reference sequence). The length of the CDR3 is 16 residues. Trimming removed 1 base at V and 6 bases at J, with 17 bases between. The CDR3 bases are TGTGCCAGCAGCTTAGACAGGGAGATAATATGGGATACGCAGTATTTT. It yields the protein CASSLDREIIWDTQYF.

There are a few counts of this clonotype. V is TRBV29-1 and J is TRBJ2-7; perhaps TRBD1 as D (6 bases). Per germline, CDR1 SQVTM and CDR2 ANQGSEA. Deletions cut 8 bases from V and 7 bases from J, with 6 bases between. The CDR3 is 8 residues long. The DNA for the CDR3 is TGCAGCAGGGGGGAGCAGTACGTC. Protein: CSRGEQYV.

The chain carries TRBV24-1 and TRBJ2-7; D remains unclear. V was cut by 3 bases and J by 2 bases, with 7 bases left in between. The length of the CDR3 is 13 residues. The V gene's germline CDR1 is KGHDR and CDR2 SFDVKD. CDR3 residues: CATSDRVTYEQYF. The CDR3 DNA reads TGTGCCACCAGTGATAGGGTCACCTACGAGCAGTACTTC.

V usage is TRBV7-3 and J usage is TRBJ1-6; 7 bases are a match to TRBD1. The CDR3 totals 16 residues. Unmatched junction bases numbered 12, after V lost 5 bases and J lost 8 bases. Germline values: CDR1 SGHTA, CDR2 FQGTGA. CDR3 amino acids: CASSALRFRGDSPLHF. CDR3 DNA: TGTGCCAGCAGCGCCCTTAGGTTCAGGGGGGATTCACCCCTCCACTTT.

Notes on this clonotype: At one boundary the junction diverges from the germline segment, which might be a read error. The chain employs TRBV4-3 and TRBJ2-1; D uncertain. CDR1 and CDR2 from the germline V gene are LGHNA and YSLEER. The length of the CDR3 is 14 residues. The CDR3 spells CASSQDRGSNEQFF. In nucleotides, the CDR3 is TGCGCCAGCAGCCAAGATAGAGGCAGCAATGAGCAGTTCTTT.

The rearrangement links TRBV20-1 to TRBJ1-4; possibly TRBD1 for D (5 bases). Germline CDR1 is DFQATT and CDR2 is SNEGSKA (reference sequence). V was pared by 2 bases and J by 8 bases, with 15 bases between. The CDR3 is made up of 14 amino acids. The CDR3 region is CSARRGTGGEKLFF. In nucleotides, the CDR3 is TGCAGTGCTAGACGAGGGACCGGTGGGGAAAAACTGTTTTTT.

The chain uses TRBV5-1 and TRBJ1-1, with TRBD1 identical over 8 bases. Germline V lookup: CDR1 SGHRS, CDR2 YFSETQ. This CDR3 contains 15 residues. V dropped 3 bases and J dropped 1; count of bases not matched to a gene: 5. CDR3 protein: CASSWGQAKNTEAFF. DNA of the CDR3: TGCGCCAGCAGCTGGGGACAGGCCAAGAACACTGAAGCTTTCTTT.

There are many counts of this clonotype. J is TRBJ2-7 and V is TRBV14; D is unclear. With 0 bases removed from V and 5 bases from J, the gap between germline ends came to 11 bases. The CDR3 is 14 amino acids. Germline V gene lookup returns CDR1 SGHDN and CDR2 FVKESK. CDR3 DNA sequence: TGTGCCAGCAGCCAAGATCTGGGCGGCGACGAGCAGTACTTC. This translates into CASSQDLGGDEQYF.

The V and J genes are TRBV6-1 and TRBJ1-4; D is unclear. V lost 0 bases and J 8 bases, leaving 4 bases between the germline ends. Looked up from germline, CDR1 is MNHNS and CDR2 is SASEGT. The CDR3 length is 12 residues. The CDR3 here is CASSEAGEKLFF. CDR3 coding DNA: TGTGCCAGCAGTGAAGCGGGGGAAAAACTGTTTTTT.

V usage is TRBV7-8 and J usage is TRBJ1-1; TRBD1 matches 10 bases. Germline V lookup: CDR1 SGHVS, CDR2 FQNEAQ. The CDR3 has 16 residues. With 1 base clipped from V and 0 bases from J, the junction kept 2 bases outside the gene matches. The CDR3 coding sequence is TGTGCCAGCAGCTTAGTCGGGACAGGGGTGAACACTGAAGCTTTCTTT. Its protein is CASSLVGTGVNTEAFF.

This clonotype showed up many times. V usage is TRBV27 and J usage is TRBJ2-7; 8 nucleotides line up with TRBD2. Germline lookup yields CDR1 MNHEY and CDR2 SMNVEV (reference sequence). The ends lost 4 bases at V and 0 bases at J; junction bases unmatched: 8. The CDR3 sequence is 16 residues long. The CDR3 region is CASSWGTRTNSYEQYF. In DNA, the CDR3 is TGTGCCAGCAGTTGGGGGACTAGAACTAACTCCTACGAGCAGTACTTC.

This clonotype was seen at least ten times. V and J are TRBV5-8 and TRBJ2-7; D may match TRBD1 or TRBD2 (5 bases each). CDR1 SGHTS and CDR2 YDEGEE come from the germline V gene. The CDR3 runs 14 residues. V was shortened by 1 base and J by 5 bases, with 13 bases between the two germline ends. The CDR3 DNA follows: TGTGCCAGCAGCTTGCGGGGCAGGGAGCACGAGCAGTACTTC. Translation: CASSLRGREHEQYF.

This sequence joins TRBV19 and TRBJ1-1; no clear D. CDR3 length: 16 residues. The V gene's germline CDR1 is LNHDA and CDR2 SQIVND (reference sequence). The V end lost 4 bases, the J end lost 0 bases, and 15 bases lay between the germline ends. CDR3 coding DNA: TGTGCCAGTAGTACTTCAGGACTGTTGATGAACACTGAAGCTTTCTTT. It codes for CASSTSGLLMNTEAFF. Combining the CDR3 with reference TRBV19 and TRBJ1-1 gives the whole variable domain DGGITQSPKYLFRKEGQNVTLSCEQNLNHDAMYWYRQDPGQGLRLIYYSQIVNDFQKGDIAEGYSVSREKKESFPLTVTSAQKNPTAFYLCASSTSGLLMNTEAFFGQGTRLTVV.

The V and J genes are TRBV29-1 and TRBJ2-3; TRBD1 matches at 7 bases. Germline V gives CDR1 SQVTM, CDR2 ANQGSEA. The CDR3 totals 15 residues. J was trimmed by 0 bases and V by 7 bases; bases with no gene match: 10. The CDR3 nucleotides are TGCAGCGCCGGCCGTGGGACAGCTAGCACAGATACGCAGTATTTT. Its translation is CSAGRGTASTDTQYF.

The rearrangement joins TRBV7-3 to TRBJ2-7; D call uncertain. V was cut by 5 bases and J by 5 bases, with 13 bases left in between. Germline CDR1 SGHTA, CDR2 FQGTGA. The CDR3 length is 13 residues. In DNA, the CDR3 is TGTGCCAGCAGCCTCCACGACCGAGACGAGCAGTACTTC. It is translated as CASSLHDRDEQYF.

This clonotype was detected a few times. The chain is built from TRBV12-3 or TRBV12-4 and TRBJ1-2; D call uncertain. The V end lost 6 bases, the J end lost 4 bases, and 6 bases lay between the germline ends. The CDR3 length is 11 residues. CDR3 loop: CASSTAYGYTF. The CDR3 nucleotides are TGTGCCAGCAGCACCGCCTATGGCTACACCTTC.

The chain links TRBV9 to TRBJ1-1; D remains ambiguous. The CDR3 contains 12 residues. CDR1 is SGDLS and CDR2 is YYNGEE in the germline V gene. The V and J ends lost 4 bases and 6 bases respectively, with 10 bases between them. The CDR3 DNA follows: TGTGCCAGCAGCCCCTACCGCGCTGAAGCTTTCTTT. Its protein product is CASSPYRAEAFF. Full variable domain (remainder filled in from reference TRBV9 and TRBJ1-1): DSGVTQTPKHLITATGQRVTLRCSPRSGDLSVYWYQQSLDQGLQFLIQYYNGEERAKGNILERFSAQQFPDLHSELNLSSLELGDSALYFCASSPYRAEAFFGQGTRLTVV.

This clonotype was detected a few times. The chain has TRBV9 and TRBJ2-7; no clear D. V was shortened by 4 bases and J by 2 bases, with 13 bases between the two germline ends. Germline values: CDR1 SGDLS, CDR2 YYNGEE. The CDR3 length is 14 residues. CDR3 sequence reads: CASSSRSLPYEQYF. The CDR3 region has the DNA TGTGCCAGCAGCTCTAGGTCTCTCCCCTACGAGCAGTACTTC. The variable domain in full, with the rest retrieved from reference TRBV9 and TRBJ2-7, is DSGVTQTPKHLITATGQRVTLRCSPRSGDLSVYWYQQSLDQGLQFLIQYYNGEERAKGNILERFSAQQFPDLHSELNLSSLELGDSALYFCASSSRSLPYEQYFGPGTRLTVT.

This clonotype was seen once. The chain is built from TRBV14 and TRBJ2-3; D gene uncertain. Germline V CDR1 and CDR2: SGHDN, FVKESK. Trimming left V 1 base short and J 3 bases short, with 11 bases between. The CDR3 spans 15 residues. In DNA form, the CDR3 reads TGTGCCAGCAGCCAAGGTGGTAGTCCTACAGATACGCAGTATTTT. Translating gives CASSQGGSPTDTQYF.

The V call is TRBV6-5, the J call TRBJ2-7; 12 positions agree with TRBD2. The CDR3 is made up of 14 amino acids. V lost 8 bases to trimming and J lost 0 bases; unmatched junction nucleotides: 2. CDR1 is MNHEY and CDR2 is SVGAGI in the germline V gene. The DNA of the CDR3 is TGTGCCAGCGGACTAGCGGGGAGCTCCTACGAGCAGTACTTC. It yields the protein CASGLAGSSYEQYF.

This clonotype has a count of ten or more. V gene TRBV6-2 or TRBV6-3 combines with J gene TRBJ2-3; the D gene is possibly TRBD2 (7 bases). Trimming pared 2 bases from V and 2 bases from J, leaving 8 bases between. In germline, CDR1 is MNHEY, CDR2 SVGEGT. CDR3 length equals 14 residues. CDR3 sequence reads: CASSYGGATDTQYF. Written as DNA, the CDR3 is TGTGCCAGCAGTTACGGGGGGGCCACAGATACGCAGTATTTT.

This clonotype was detected once. The chain has TRBV7-9 and TRBJ2-5; D possibly corresponds to TRBD2 (5 bases). CDR3 length: 14 residues. V lost 0 bases and J 5 bases, leaving 10 bases between the germline ends. Germline CDR1 SEHNR, CDR2 FQNEAQ (reference sequence). CDR3 bases: TGTGCCAGCAGCTTAGCCGCGGGTATGGAGACCCAGTACTTC. This translates into CASSLAAGMETQYF.

The CDR3 DNA reads as TGCAGTGCTAGGGACTTCGAGGGGGACTATGGCTACACCTTC. Protein product: CSARDFEGDYGYTF. The chain is built from TRBV20-1 and TRBJ1-2; D may be TRBD1 (6 bases). The CDR3 has 14 residues. Germline CDR1 reads DFQATT; CDR2 reads SNEGSKA (reference sequence). V lost 3 bases to trimming and J lost 3 bases, with 14 bases between them.

The rearrangement joins TRBV15 to TRBJ2-1; perhaps D is TRBD1 or TRBD2 (5 bases each). The CDR3 totals 12 residues. V dropped 2 bases and J dropped 15 bases, with 14 bases sitting between them. Germline CDR1 reads LNHNV; CDR2 reads YYDKDF (reference sequence). As DNA, the CDR3 is TGTGCCACCAGCAGACCGTCCCGGGACCGGTTCTTC. Translating it yields CATSRPSRDRFF.

The chain couples TRBV2 to TRBJ2-1, with 13 bases identical to TRBD2. This CDR3 is 19 amino acids long. Germline values: CDR1 SNHLY, CDR2 FYNNEI. The ends lost 6 bases at V and 4 bases at J; junction bases unmatched: 15. In DNA, the CDR3 is TGTGCCAGCAGGCGTAGGACTAGCGGGAGTACAAAAGAATACAATGAGCAGTTCTTC. It is translated as CASRRRTSGSTKEYNEQFF. The full variable domain, its missing parts supplied by reference TRBV2 and TRBJ2-1, is EPEVTQTPSHQVTQMGQEVILRCVPISNHLYFYWYRQILGQKVEFLVSFYNNEISEKSEIFDDQFSVERPDGSNFTLKIRSTKLEDSAMYFCASRRRTSGSTKEYNEQFFGPGTRLTVL.

The chain couples TRBV19 to TRBJ2-3; 8 bases are shared with TRBD2. Germline trimming cut 1 base from V and 5 bases from J; bases unmatched to any gene: 5. CDR3 length: 15 amino acids. Germline loops: CDR1 LNHDA, CDR2 SQIVND (reference sequence). The CDR3 spells CASSIGELAEDTQYF. The DNA of the CDR3 is TGTGCCAGTAGTATAGGTGAACTAGCGGAAGATACGCAGTATTTT.